The rows below give T cell receptor beta chains drawn from one sample of a study of T cell changes during pregnancy in multiple sclerosis. Only in-frame clones appear in the TCRdb table, and some are missing; sequencing was by immunoSEQ multiplex PCR. The table shows over 45,000 clones, with 92% occurring only once. Sequenced here: CD4+ T cells from peripheral blood mononuclear cells, sampled after pregnancy. These receptors came from a female donor with multiple sclerosis, enrolled in a pregnancy study. The CDR3 runs from the conserved cysteine through the conserved F or W. D genes are given only for firm matches. Clone sizes are given selectively: once, few, many, or a class where the clone is expanded.

cdr3_length | d_call | clone_size | j_call | v_call | cdr3_aa | cdr3_nt
16 | TRBD1 | . | TRBJ1-2 | TRBV28 | CASSPSGPTGVYGYTF | TGTGCCAGCAGTCCTAGCGGGCCAACAGGGGTCTATGGCTACACCTTC
14 | . | . | TRBJ1-5 | TRBV7-9 | CASSPQGRNQPQHF | TGTGCCAGCAGCCCACAGGGAAGGAATCAGCCCCAGCATTTT
14 | TRBD2 | . | TRBJ2-1 | TRBV19 | CASSKRTSMNEQFF | TGTGCCAGTAGTAAGAGGACTAGCATGAATGAGCAGTTCTTC
12 | . | . | TRBJ2-1 | TRBV28 | CASSSNRREQFF | TGTGCCAGCAGTTCGAATCGGAGGGAGCAGTTCTTC
15 | . | . | TRBJ2-1 | TRBV11-2 | CASQVSRGPFNEQFF | TGTGCCAGCCAAGTCTCGAGAGGGCCCTTTAATGAGCAGTTCTTC
16 | TRBD2 | . | TRBJ2-2 | TRBV7-3 | CASSLGLAGDAGELFF | TGTGCCAGCAGCCTGGGACTAGCGGGAGACGCCGGGGAGCTGTTTTTT
14 | TRBD1 | . | TRBJ2-3 | TRBV29-1 | CSVEGQGVTDTQYF | TGCAGCGTTGAGGGACAGGGAGTAACAGATACGCAGTATTTT
16 | . | . | TRBJ2-7 | TRBV18 | CASSPLPPGLMDEQYF | TGTGCCAGCTCACCACTCCCTCCAGGGTTGATGGACGAGCAGTACTTC
17 | TRBD1 | . | TRBJ1-6 | TRBV9 | CASSGGQGDSYNSPLHF | TGTGCCAGCAGCGGGGGACAGGGGGACTCCTATAATTCACCCCTCCACTTT
15 | TRBD1 | . | TRBJ1-2 | TRBV4-1 | CASSLGQGDSYGYTF | TGCGCCAGCAGTCTAGGACAGGGCGATTCCTATGGCTACACCTTC
14 | TRBD2 | . | TRBJ2-7 | TRBV2 | CASSGTSGKFEQYF | TGTGCCAGCAGTGGGACTAGCGGGAAATTCGAGCAGTACTTC
13 | . | . | TRBJ2-7 | TRBV9 | CASSPGSAYEQYF | TGTGCCAGCAGCCCCGGGTCAGCCTACGAGCAGTACTTC
15 | . | . | TRBJ2-2 | TRBV5-4 | CASSLGGPGTGELFF | TGTGCCAGCAGCTTGGGAGGGCCGGGCACCGGGGAGCTGTTTTTT
15 | . | . | TRBJ1-1 | TRBV28 | CASSLGGVQGTEAFF | TGTGCCAGCAGTTTAGGGGGCGTACAGGGCACTGAAGCTTTCTTT
14 | . | . | TRBJ1-6 | TRBV5-4 | CASSRGTREVTLHF | TGTGCCAGCAGCCGGGGGACCCGGGAGGTAACCCTCCACTTT
18 | TRBD2 | once | TRBJ2-3 | TRBV5-4 | CASSPVRTSGLLTDTQYF | TGTGCCAGCAGCCCGGTAAGGACTAGCGGACTCCTCACAGATACGCAGTATTTT
13 | TRBD1 | . | TRBJ2-7 | TRBV11-3 | CASSSTGTGEQYF | TGTGCCAGCAGCTCGACAGGGACCGGGGAGCAGTACTTC
15 | . | . | TRBJ2-2 | TRBV4-1 | CASSQVSQITGELFF | TGCGCCAGCAGCCAAGTTTCACAGATCACCGGGGAGCTGTTTTTT
16 | . | . | TRBJ1-2 | TRBV11-3 | CASSLRGGSSNYGYTF | TGTGCCAGCAGCTTAAGGGGAGGGAGCAGTAACTATGGCTACACCTTC
16 | . | . | TRBJ2-2 | TRBV6-6 | CASSYRHFANTGELFF | TGTGCCAGCAGTTACAGACACTTCGCGAACACCGGGGAGCTGTTTTTT
15 | . | . | TRBJ1-4 | TRBV19 | CASRDQGTTNEKLFF | TGTGCCAGTAGAGACCAGGGAACAACTAATGAAAAACTGTTTTTT
14 | TRBD1 | . | TRBJ2-7 | TRBV15 | CATSLGTGSDEQYF | TGTGCCACCAGCTTAGGGACAGGGTCCGACGAGCAGTACTTC
14 | . | . | TRBJ2-2 | TRBV27 | CASSPRTIPGELFF | TGTGCCAGCAGTCCAAGGACTATTCCCGGGGAGCTGTTTTTT
15 | TRBD2 | . | TRBJ2-5 | TRBV25-1 | CASSDAGEVKETQYF | TGTGCCAGCAGTGACGCGGGAGAAGTAAAAGAGACCCAGTACTTC
17 | TRBD2 | . | TRBJ2-1 | TRBV19 | CASSIRASGMEGYEQFF | TGTGCCAGTAGTATAAGGGCTAGCGGGATGGAAGGGTATGAGCAGTTCTTC
15 | TRBD2 | . | TRBJ2-2 | TRBV11-3 | CASSFKAGEVGELFF | TGTGCCAGCAGCTTTAAGGCGGGAGAGGTCGGGGAGCTGTTTTTT
16 | TRBD2 | . | TRBJ2-1 | TRBV6-4 | CASILPGLADYNEQFF | TGTGCCAGCATTTTGCCGGGACTAGCGGATTACAATGAGCAGTTCTTC
14 | . | . | TRBJ1-1 | TRBV11-2 | CASSLAGENTEAFF | TGTGCCAGCAGCTTAGCGGGGGAGAACACTGAAGCTTTCTTT
16 | . | . | TRBJ2-5 | TRBV19 | CASSPTGTTRRETQYF | TGTGCCAGTAGTCCAACCGGGACAACTAGACGAGAGACCCAGTACTTC
14 | . | . | TRBJ1-5 | TRBV7-2 | CASSLSGANQPQHF | TGTGCCAGCAGCTTGTCTGGGGCCAATCAGCCCCAGCATTTT
14 | TRBD2 | few | TRBJ2-3 | TRBV29-1 | CSVRLAVSTDTQYF | TGCAGCGTTCGGCTAGCGGTCAGCACAGATACGCAGTATTTT
16 | . | . | TRBJ1-3 | TRBV18 | CASSPQRGSVGNTIYF | TGTGCCAGCTCACCGCAAAGGGGCTCGGTTGGAAACACCATATATTTT
14 | . | . | TRBJ1-5 | TRBV30 | CAWSGGGGNQPQHF | TGTGCCTGGAGTGGGGGGGGTGGCAATCAGCCCCAGCATTTT
13 | . | . | TRBJ1-1 | TRBV7-3 | CASSLTRNTEAFF | TGTGCCAGCAGCCTCACGAGGAACACTGAAGCTTTCTTT
16 | . | . | TRBJ1-5 | TRBV19 | CASTKGEGGAGQPQHF | TGTGCCAGTACCAAAGGGGAGGGGGGCGCGGGACAGCCCCAGCATTTT
17 | TRBD1 | once | TRBJ2-6 | TRBV9 | CASSLWDSSSGANVLTF | TGTGCCAGCAGCTTATGGGACAGCAGCTCTGGGGCCAACGTCCTGACTTTC
17 | TRBD2 | . | TRBJ2-1 | TRBV12-5 | CASGLAPRLAGYNEQFF | TGTGCTAGTGGTTTGGCCCCTCGGCTAGCGGGGTACAATGAGCAGTTCTTC
16 | . | . | TRBJ1-4 | TRBV7-9 | CASSLAETGPNEKLFF | TGTGCCAGCAGCTTAGCGGAAACAGGGCCTAATGAAAAACTGTTTTTT
15 | TRBD2 | . | TRBJ2-1 | TRBV9 | CASSARLADYNEQFF | TGTGCCAGCAGCGCCCGACTAGCGGATTACAATGAGCAGTTCTTC
14 | . | few | TRBJ1-1 | TRBV2 | CASSPDRRNTEAFF | TGTGCCAGCAGTCCAGACAGGAGAAACACTGAAGCTTTCTTT
17 | TRBD2 | . | TRBJ2-1 | TRBV5-4 | CASSSGLAGGSYNEQFF | TGTGCCAGCAGTTCTGGACTAGCGGGAGGCTCCTACAATGAGCAGTTCTTC
15 | . | once | TRBJ1-1 | TRBV5-4 | CASSSAGEFGTEAFF | TGTGCCAGCAGCTCGGCAGGGGAATTTGGGACTGAAGCTTTCTTT
15 | TRBD1 | . | TRBJ2-5 | TRBV7-2 | CASSFDRGRGETQYF | TGTGCCAGCAGCTTCGACAGGGGGCGAGGGGAGACCCAGTACTTC
16 | TRBD1 | . | TRBJ2-2 | TRBV7-2 | CASSSAGTGSTGELFF | TGTGCCAGCAGTTCCGCCGGGACAGGAAGCACCGGGGAGCTGTTTTTT
17 | . | . | TRBJ2-2 | TRBV4-2 | CASSLSSWTQNTGELFF | TGTGCCAGCAGCCTCTCTTCATGGACACAGAACACCGGGGAGCTGTTTTTT
16 | . | few | TRBJ2-7 | TRBV5-6 | CASSLRQFRGVREQYF | TGTGCCAGCAGCTTGCGACAATTCCGTGGTGTCAGGGAGCAGTACTTC
14 | TRBD1 | . | TRBJ2-7 | TRBV28 | CASSRHRGAYEQYF | TGTGCCAGCAGTCGACACAGGGGTGCCTACGAGCAGTACTTC
12 | TRBD1 | . | TRBJ1-1 | TRBV11-3 | CASSFRTGEAFF | TGTGCCAGCAGCTTTAGGACAGGTGAAGCTTTCTTT
13 | . | . | TRBJ2-7 | TRBV6-6 | CASGAPIGAEQYF | TGTGCCAGCGGGGCTCCGATCGGCGCCGAGCAGTACTTC
20 | . | . | TRBJ1-1 | TRBV19 | CASTSGGTIDPSHSGTEAFF | TGTGCCAGTACGTCAGGCGGGACCATAGACCCTTCTCATTCGGGCACTGAAGCTTTCTTT
16 | . | . | TRBJ2-3 | TRBV19 | CASSVRLISHTDTQYF | TGTGCCAGTAGTGTCAGACTCATATCTCACACAGATACGCAGTATTTT
14 | TRBD1 | . | TRBJ2-7 | TRBV27 | CASAATGAFDEQYF | TGTGCCAGCGCCGCAACAGGGGCGTTCGACGAGCAGTACTTC
16 | TRBD2 | . | TRBJ2-7 | TRBV4-1 | CASSQDRLAGIYEQYF | TGCGCCAGCAGCCAAGACCGACTAGCGGGGATCTACGAGCAGTACTTC
14 | TRBD1 | . | TRBJ1-2 | TRBV7-9 | CASSLATGNYGYTF | TGTGCCAGCAGCTTAGCGACAGGGAACTATGGCTACACCTTC
15 | . | . | TRBJ1-5 | TRBV6-5 | CASSLIQTPGQPQHF | TGTGCCAGCAGTTTAATCCAGACCCCAGGGCAGCCCCAGCATTTT
11 | TRBD2 | . | TRBJ2-3 | TRBV20-1 | CSAGRGDTQYF | TGCAGTGCGGGGAGGGGAGATACGCAGTATTTT
12 | . | . | TRBJ1-3 | TRBV13 | CASSGQSDTIYF | TGTGCCAGCAGCGGGCAGTCGGACACCATATATTTT
16 | TRBD2 | . | TRBJ2-5 | TRBV18 | CASSRLGLAGGETQYF | TGTGCCAGCTCTCGTCTCGGGCTAGCGGGAGGAGAGACCCAGTACTTC
14 | . | . | TRBJ2-3 | TRBV5-1 | CASSFRQGGDTQYF | TGCGCCAGCAGCTTCAGACAGGGAGGAGATACGCAGTATTTT
13 | . | . | TRBJ1-1 | TRBV28 | CASSLGRNTEAFF | TGTGCCAGCAGTTTAGGGAGGAACACTGAAGCTTTCTTT